The T cell receptor beta chain under discussion was sequenced for a study of OX40 agonist ivuxolimab in advanced cancers. Study as a whole: A diagnosis of hepatocellular carcinoma, melanoma, renal cell or head and neck cancer was present in dose-escalation patients. Patients were roughly 83% male with ages about 23 to 79, mean roughly 55. Whole-study findings and limits: Patients who responded partially at 0.1-3.0 mg/kg showed clonal expansion ranking among the lowest. At 0.1 to 3.0 mg/kg, CD4+ and CD8+ blood T cells expanded clonally by week 6.

The protocol was immunoSEQ multiplex PCR, while the TCRdb copy is restricted to in-frame clones and leaves out a portion. The data show fewer than 80,000 clones, 80% to 90% seen once. Turning to this clone: The target antigen is unknown.

V lost 2 bases, J lost 0 bases, and 16 bases lay in between. This CDR3 is built from 16 residues. From germline, CDR1 is GTSNPN and CDR2 SVGIG (reference sequence). The material sequenced was CD4+ or CD8+ T cells sorted from blood, taken in a trial of the OX40 agonist ivuxolimab. This chain joins TRBV30 and TRBJ1-1, with D possibly TRBD1 on 5 matching bases. The sequence was collected from an adult with an advanced solid tumor such as melanoma, head and neck, liver or kidney cancer. The CDR3 is CAWSRAGTYMNTEAFF. The CDR3, as DNA: TGTGCCTGGAGTCGGGCAGGGACTTACATGAACACTGAAGCTTTCTTT.